This TCR beta chain was identified in a study of T cells of healthy individuals. Many counts were recorded for this clonotype. The CDR3 spans 19 residues. Germline values: CDR1 DFQATT, CDR2 SNEGSKA (reference sequence). V was trimmed by 3 bases and J by 0 bases, leaving 26 bases between them. MiXCR, run by TCRdb on the 5' RACE reads, gives a single entry per CDR3 protein. The sample yields 50,000 to 55,000 distinct CDR3 sequences, under 15% seen once. This clonotype was sampled from a human donor in good health. The chain is built from TRBV20-1 and TRBJ1-2; D gene ambiguous. CDR3 amino acids: CSARRSPNEIGSPNYGYTF. The CDR3 DNA sequence: TGCAGTGCTAGGCGATCCCCGAATGAGATCGGCTCCCCTAACTATGGCTACACCTTC.